These T cell receptor beta chains were read from a single sample in a study of T cell repertoires in cytomegalovirus infection. TCRdb passed the reads through MiXCR, listing each CDR3 protein once. The table has 110,000 to 150,000 distinct CDR3 sequences, around 32% seen once. Which antigens these TCRs recognize remains unknown. The sample was CD8+ T cells from cultured PBMCs, taken from culture after CMV antigen stimulation. Source of these receptors: a human donor in good health (CMV status not recorded). Some clones in this sample may be carry-over from other donors' samples. Both conserved end residues are part of each CDR3. D genes are given only for firm matches. Rows may omit the clone size; those that give it use once, few, many or a size class.

D | J | size | V | CDR3 | DNA
. | TRBJ2-3 | . | TRBV20-1 | CSALAGATFSTDTQYF | TGCAGTGCCTTGGCGGGGGCGACATTTAGCACAGATACGCAGTATTTT
TRBD1 | TRBJ2-7 | few | TRBV12-3/TRBV12-4 | CASSSSGTGVDEQYF | TGTGCCAGCAGTTCCTCCGGGACAGGGGTGGACGAGCAGTACTTC
TRBD1 | TRBJ2-3 | . | TRBV10-3 | CAISDRDRPDTQYF | TGTGCCATCAGTGACCGGGACAGACCAGATACGCAGTATTTT
. | TRBJ1-4 | few | TRBV7-9 | CASSQPQEVRPGEKLFF | TGTGCCAGCAGCCAACCCCAAGAGGTTCGCCCGGGCGAAAAACTGTTTTTT
. | TRBJ2-2 | few | TRBV12-3/TRBV12-4 | CASRRTQNTGELFF | TGTGCCAGCAGAAGGACACAGAACACCGGGGAGCTGTTTTTT
. | TRBJ1-2 | . | TRBV27 | CASRTGGGDGYTF | TGTGCCAGCAGAACCGGCGGGGGCGACGGCTACACCTTC
TRBD2 | TRBJ2-7 | few | TRBV7-3 | CASSHGSGGGYEQYF | TGTGCCAGCAGCCACGGAAGCGGGGGCGGGTACGAGCAGTACTTC
. | TRBJ2-7 | . | TRBV11-2 | CASSLADIYYEQYF | TGTGCCAGCAGCTTAGCCGACATTTACTACGAGCAGTACTTC
. | TRBJ2-7 | . | TRBV4-1 | CASSQGPSYEQYF | TGCGCCAGCAGCCAAGGCCCCTCCTACGAGCAGTACTTC
. | TRBJ1-1 | many | TRBV6-1 | CASGGAMNTEAFF | TGTGCCAGCGGGGGGGCCATGAACACTGAAGCTTTCTTT
. | TRBJ1-1 | . | TRBV12-5 | CASGSGVTEAFF | TGTGCTAGTGGCTCGGGGGTAACTGAAGCTTTCTTT
. | TRBJ2-6 | few | TRBV7-9 | CASTFSESGANVLTF | TGTGCCAGCACCTTCTCAGAGTCTGGGGCCAACGTCCTGACTTTC
. | TRBJ2-7 | few | TRBV6-2/TRBV6-3 | CASSSGYLLGASVYEQYF | TGTGCCAGCAGTTCCGGATATCTCCTCGGCGCATCGGTGTACGAGCAGTACTTC
. | TRBJ2-7 | few | TRBV4-1 | CASSQVLKTEQYF | TGCGCCAGCAGCCAAGTTCTGAAAACCGAGCAGTACTTC
. | TRBJ2-3 | many | TRBV5-6 | CASSLAATSALADTQYF | TGTGCCAGCAGCTTAGCAGCGACCTCGGCTCTAGCAGATACGCAGTATTTT
. | TRBJ1-4 | . | TRBV27 | CASSLSPGDEKLFF | TGTGCCAGCAGTTTAAGCCCGGGCGACGAAAAACTGTTTTTT
. | TRBJ2-3 | few | TRBV7-6 | CASKGESPDTQYF | TGTGCCAGCAAGGGCGAAAGCCCCGATACGCAGTATTTT
. | TRBJ1-5 | . | TRBV6-6 | CASTRGFQPQHF | TGTGCCAGCACCAGGGGTTTTCAGCCCCAGCATTTT
. | TRBJ1-5 | . | TRBV2 | CASSDWEGGNQPQHF | TGTGCCAGCAGTGATTGGGAAGGCGGGAATCAGCCCCAGCATTTT
TRBD2 | TRBJ2-7 | . | TRBV7-8 | CASSLTGRQSYEQYF | TGTGCCAGCAGCTTAACCGGGAGGCAGTCCTACGAGCAGTACTTC
TRBD2 | TRBJ2-7 | . | TRBV13 | CASRRRVAGGPSSYEQYF | TGTGCCAGCAGACGACGAGTTGCGGGGGGCCCTAGCTCCTACGAGCAGTACTTC
TRBD1 | TRBJ1-1 | many | TRBV7-2 | CASSLGTGGLEAFF | TGTGCCAGCAGCTTGGGGACAGGGGGCCTTGAAGCTTTCTTT
. | TRBJ1-6 | . | TRBV4-1 | CASSQDPGPSFPLHF | TGCGCCAGCAGCCAAGATCCCGGACCCAGCTTCCCCCTCCACTTT
. | TRBJ1-2 | . | TRBV12-3/TRBV12-4 | CASSGQRHYGYTF | TGTGCCAGCAGTGGTCAGCGCCACTATGGCTACACCTTC
TRBD1 | TRBJ2-7 | . | TRBV27 | CASSEPSGTGGYEQYF | TGTGCCAGCAGCGAACCCTCCGGGACAGGGGGCTACGAGCAGTACTTC
. | TRBJ2-3 | few | TRBV27 | CASSFGPTRTDTQYF | TGTGCCAGCAGTTTTGGACCTACTCGCACAGATACGCAGTATTTT
TRBD2 | TRBJ2-2 | . | TRBV13 | CASSVGLAGSTGELFF | TGTGCCAGCAGTGTAGGACTAGCGGGGAGCACTGGGGAGCTGTTTTTT
. | TRBJ2-1 | . | TRBV6-6 | CASTPTTGRPGDEQFF | TGTGCCAGCACCCCGACGACAGGGAGGCCTGGCGATGAGCAGTTCTTT
. | TRBJ1-5 | few | TRBV27 | CASSLIGYSNQPQHF | TGTGCCAGCAGTTTAATTGGTTATAGCAATCAGCCCCAGCATTTT
. | TRBJ1-3 | . | TRBV9 | CASSPGRISRNTIYF | TGTGCCAGCAGCCCCGGGAGGATCTCTAGAAACACCATATATTTT
. | TRBJ1-2 | . | TRBV2 | CASSADRTFYGYTF | TGTGCCAGCAGTGCCGACAGAACGTTCTATGGCTACACCTTC
TRBD2 | TRBJ2-3 | . | TRBV3-1 | CASSHTAGDTQYF | TGTGCCAGCAGCCATACAGCGGGGGATACGCAGTATTTT
. | TRBJ1-2 | . | TRBV28 | CASSLLGAKNGYTF | TGTGCCAGCAGTTTACTGGGGGCGAAGAATGGCTACACCTTC
. | TRBJ1-4 | . | TRBV6-1 | CASSYMTVGEKLFF | TGTGCCAGCAGTTACATGACCGTCGGGGAAAAACTGTTTTTT
. | TRBJ2-7 | many | TRBV7-8 | CASSPRGPSYEQYF | TGTGCCAGCAGCCCCCGGGGGCCTTCCTACGAGCAGTACTTC
. | TRBJ1-2 | many | TRBV18 | CASSPLRGSYGYTF | TGTGCCAGCTCACCCCTCCGGGGTAGCTATGGCTACACCTTC
. | TRBJ1-1 | few | TRBV12-3/TRBV12-4 | CATRRGFLNTEAFF | TGTGCCACCAGGAGGGGTTTCTTGAACACTGAAGCTTTCTTT
. | TRBJ2-5 | few | TRBV7-2 | CASSLALTGAAQYF | TGTGCCAGCAGCTTAGCGCTTACTGGGGCGGCCCAGTACTTC
. | TRBJ1-2 | few | TRBV9 | CASSASGQSYGYTF | TGTGCCAGCAGCGCGAGCGGACAGTCCTATGGCTACACCTTC
. | TRBJ1-1 | few | TRBV4-1 | CASSHHTAEAFF | TGCGCCAGCAGCCATCACACAGCTGAAGCTTTCTTT
. | TRBJ1-2 | few | TRBV7-9 | CASSLVQADYTF | TGTGCCAGCAGCTTAGTACAGGCTGACTACACCTTC
. | TRBJ2-3 | . | TRBV11-2 | CASSSLEGVTDTQYF | TGTGCCAGCAGCTCCCTTGAGGGGGTCACAGATACGCAGTATTTT
. | TRBJ1-3 | . | TRBV10-3 | CAISSEGQVGNTIYF | TGTGCCATCAGTTCGGAAGGGCAGGTTGGAAACACCATATATTTT
. | TRBJ2-1 | . | TRBV14 | CASSLNFYNEQFF | TGTGCCAGCAGCCTAAACTTCTACAATGAGCAGTTCTTC
. | TRBJ2-1 | . | TRBV12-3/TRBV12-4 | CASSLGFGGSYNEQFF | TGTGCCAGCAGTTTAGGATTCGGTGGCTCCTACAATGAGCAGTTCTTC
. | TRBJ1-1 | . | TRBV28 | CASSFVLLNTEAFF | TGTGCCAGCAGTTTTGTACTTCTTAACACTGAAGCTTTCTTT
. | TRBJ2-5 | . | TRBV7-8 | CASSFLATKETQYF | TGTGCCAGCAGCTTCTTAGCGACGAAAGAGACCCAGTACTTC
TRBD2 | TRBJ2-7 | . | TRBV28 | CASSCGLAGAPPYEQYF | TGTGCCAGCAGTTGCGGACTAGCGGGGGCCCCACCTTACGAGCAGTACTTC
. | TRBJ2-7 | . | TRBV6-8 | CASQRQGLYEQYF | TGTGCCAGCCAGAGACAGGGACTCTACGAGCAGTACTTC
. | TRBJ2-1 | . | TRBV12-3/TRBV12-4 | CASSLGTALNEQFF | TGTGCCAGCAGTTTAGGGACAGCCCTCAATGAGCAGTTCTTC
. | TRBJ2-7 | few | TRBV11-3 | CASSPTTTGSEQYF | TGTGCCAGCAGCCCTACCACCACGGGGAGCGAGCAGTACTTC
. | TRBJ1-4 | few | TRBV19 | CASRPGGQTEKLFF | TGTGCCAGTAGGCCCGGGGGCCAAACGGAAAAACTGTTTTTT
TRBD1 | TRBJ2-7 | . | TRBV19 | CASSPWTGGGLTYEQYF | TGTGCCAGTAGTCCCTGGACAGGGGGCGGGTTGACCTACGAGCAGTACTTC
. | TRBJ2-3 | few | TRBV7-9 | CASSQPGGDTQYF | TGTGCCAGCAGCCAGCCAGGGGGGGATACGCAGTATTTT
TRBD1 | TRBJ2-7 | . | TRBV7-6 | CASSTGTGLYEQYF | TGTGCCAGCAGCACTGGGACAGGCCTCTACGAGCAGTACTTC